The 30 T cell receptor beta chains below were found in one sample sequenced in a study of human T cells and chemical hapten exposure. Time point: patch test 1, 2 weeks after DPC sensitization. This sample's treatment: therapeutic diphenylcyclopropenone sensitization with weekly scalp DPC. A single record per CDR3 protein comes from TCRdb applying MiXCR to the RACE reads. The repertoire holds about 70,000 distinct CDR3 sequences, with about 9.4% as singletons. Sample: whole blood, taken in connection with sensitization to the hapten diphenylcyclopropenone (DPC). The source is a woman aged 40 to 50 with alopecia areata. Some clones in this sample may be carry-over from other donors' samples.

At least ten counts were recorded for this clonotype. This rearrangement joins TRBV19 to TRBJ2-1; maybe TRBD2 (6 bases). The CDR3 is 14 residues long. V was pared by 2 bases and J by 9 bases, with 14 bases between. Germline loops: CDR1 LNHDA, CDR2 SQIVND (reference sequence). Here the CDR3 DNA reads TGTGCCAGTAGTATACTCCCTAGCGCGGGTGAGCAGTTCTTC. Translation: CASSILPSAGEQFF.

This clonotype was seen many times. V usage is TRBV24-1 and J usage is TRBJ1-2; 10 nucleotides match TRBD1. Germline CDR1 KGHDR, CDR2 SFDVKD. This CDR3 contains 15 residues. The junction had 3 bases not matched to a gene; V was cut back by 4 bases and J by 2 bases. The CDR3 sequence: CATSDGTGVNYGYTF. CDR3 nucleotide sequence: TGTGCCACCAGTGACGGGACAGGGGTAAACTATGGCTACACCTTC.

This clonotype has a handful of counts. The chain uses TRBV6-2 or TRBV6-3 and TRBJ1-3; D call uncertain. Trimming shortened V by 2 bases and J by 8 bases, and 7 bases separated the two germline ends. CDR1 MNHEY and CDR2 SVGEGT come from the germline V gene. This CDR3 region has 12 residues. CDR3 sequence reads: CASSYQDHTIYF. Here the CDR3 DNA reads TGTGCCAGCAGTTACCAGGATCACACCATATATTTT.

At least ten counts were recorded for this clonotype. This chain links TRBV7-2 with TRBJ2-1; D is unclear. The V gene lost 1 base and the J gene lost 7 bases, with 8 bases spanning the gap. The CDR3 covers 13 residues. CDR1 is SGHTA and CDR2 is FQGNSA in the germline V gene. As DNA, the CDR3 is TGTGCCAGCAGCTTAGGGTTTGAAAATGAGCAGTTCTTC. Protein product: CASSLGFENEQFF.

With respect to this clonotype: The junction shows a germline mismatch at one end, possibly a read error. The rearrangement uses TRBV28 and TRBJ2-7, with 7 bases identical to TRBD1. The V gene's germline CDR1 is MDHEN and CDR2 SYDVKM. The CDR3 consists of 12 residues. The CDR3 DNA follows: TGTGCCAGCAGTGTCGGACAGGCCGCTGCCGTGTTC. As protein: CASSVGQAAAVF.

To note about this clonotype: A read error may be the cause here, since a much bigger clone is one base away. The V and J genes are TRBV28 and TRBJ1-1; D gene ambiguous. Germline lookup yields CDR1 MDHEN and CDR2 SYDVKM. CDR3 length equals 14 residues. The CDR3 region is CASSYMPRNTESFF. The CDR3 nucleotides read TGTGCCAGCAGTTACATGCCGAGGAACACTGAATCTTTCTTT.

This clonotype was recorded at least ten times. The chain is built from TRBV7-2 and TRBJ1-5; TRBD1 matches 9 bases. The CDR3 is 14 amino acids. CDR1 SGHTA and CDR2 FQGNSA come from the germline V gene. J gave up 6 bases and V 5 bases, and 5 bases lay outside the gene matches. The DNA of the CDR3 is TGTGCCAGCAGCACGGACAGGGGTACTCAGCCCCAGCATTTT. Its protein product is CASSTDRGTQPQHF. Combining the CDR3 with reference TRBV7-2 and TRBJ1-5 gives the whole variable domain GAGVSQSPSNKVTEKGKDVELRCDPISGHTALYWYRQSLGQGLEFLIYFQGNSAPDKSGLPSDRFSAERTGGSVSTLTIQRTQQEDSAVYLCASSTDRGTQPQHFGDGTRLSIL.

This chain joins TRBV4-1 and TRBJ2-1, with D unresolved. The CDR3 is 13 amino acids. V lost 5 bases and J 9 bases, leaving 14 bases between the germline ends. The germline CDR1 and CDR2 sequences are MGHRA and YSYEKL. CDR3 nucleotide sequence: TGCGCCAGCAGCAAGACAAGGGCCACTGAGCAGTTCTTC. This gives the protein CASSKTRATEQFF.

This clonotype was recorded at least ten times. This rearrangement joins TRBV28 to TRBJ2-5, with a weak D call TRBD1 (5 bases). V dropped 3 bases and J dropped 1 base, with 12 bases sitting between them. Germline CDR1 MDHEN, CDR2 SYDVKM. The CDR3 runs to 15 residues. For the CDR3, the DNA is TGTGCCAGCAGTTTCTCATCAGGGATCCAAGAGACCCAGTACTTC. It encodes CASSFSSGIQETQYF.

This clonotype appeared a few times. The chain has TRBV7-9 and TRBJ1-1, with D unclear. Germline V gene data show CDR1 as SEHNR and CDR2 as FQNEAQ (reference sequence). V was pared by 1 base and J by 1 base, with 10 bases between. The CDR3 totals 15 residues. The CDR3 DNA sequence: TGTGCCAGCAGCTTAGGTCTCGGGCCGAACACTGAAGCTTTCTTT. It specifies CASSLGLGPNTEAFF.

This clonotype has a count of ten or more. This chain joins TRBV18 and TRBJ2-5; TRBD2 aligns across 8 bases. Looked up from germline, CDR1 is KGHSH and CDR2 is LQKENI. The CDR3 covers 15 residues. V was pared by 3 bases and J by 4 bases, with 7 bases of the junction left unmatched. In DNA, the CDR3 is TGTGCCAGCTCACCCCCCGGGGGGGCAGGAGAGACCCAGTACTTC. Translating it yields CASSPPGGAGETQYF.

Concerning this clonotype itself: This sequence may be a read error, since a much larger clone differs from it by one base. The CDR3: CASKTGGEADTQCF. The CDR3, as DNA: TGTGCCAGCAAAACGGGGGGTGAGGCAGATACGCAGTGTTTT. The chain has TRBV6-6 and TRBJ2-3; TRBD2 matches 7 bases. The V gene's germline CDR1 is MNHNY and CDR2 SVGAGI (reference sequence). The CDR3 length is 14 residues.

This clonotype was counted between two and nine times. The chain links TRBV21-1 to TRBJ1-5; the DNA was not compared with TRBD1, the D call given in the table. TRBV21-1 is deemed a pseudogene. The CDR3 covers 18 residues. CDR3 nucleotide sequence: TGTGCCAGCAGCTCGCCGGGGGACATCGGGACCCCCGGCCAGCCCCAGCATTTT. Its protein product is CASSSPGDIGTPGQPQHF.

This clonotype was observed a few times. V is TRBV14 and J is TRBJ1-3; D is unresolved. This CDR3 has 16 residues. The V end lost 4 bases, the J end lost 6 bases, and 19 bases lay between the germline ends. Germline loops: CDR1 SGHDN, CDR2 FVKESK. The CDR3 bases are TGTGCCAGCAGCCCTTGGGAGTGGAAGCCTGAAAACACCATATATTTT. This encodes CASSPWEWKPENTIYF.

The chain combines TRBV21-1 with TRBJ2-2; the table's D call, TRBD2, has no DNA check behind it. TRBV21-1 is tagged as a pseudogene. CDR3 length: 19 amino acids. This chain's CDR3 is CASSKPLTSRGDGTGELFF. The CDR3 DNA is TGTGCCAGCAGCAAACCTCTGACTAGCCGGGGCGACGGCACCGGGGAGCTGTTTTTT.

This clonotype was detected many times. The rearrangement uses TRBV2 and TRBJ2-5, with D unclear. This CDR3 comprises 13 residues. Germline CDR1 SNHLY, CDR2 FYNNEI. The ends were cut back, 7 bases at V and 1 base at J, with 10 bases in the middle. The CDR3 is CASIQEIQETQYF. The CDR3 nucleotides are TGTGCCAGCATTCAGGAGATCCAAGAGACCCAGTACTTC. Filled out from reference TRBV2 and TRBJ2-5, the complete variable domain reads EPEVTQTPSHQVTQMGQEVILRCVPISNHLYFYWYRQILGQKVEFLVSFYNNEISEKSEIFDDQFSVERPDGSNFTLKIRSTKLEDSAMYFCASIQEIQETQYFGPGTRLLVL.

This clonotype came up a few times. The chain links TRBV11-2 to TRBJ2-1; D might be TRBD1 (5 bases). The germline gives CDR1 SGHAT, CDR2 FQNNGV. Trimming took 1 base from V and 0 from J, leaving 10 bases between them. This CDR3 contains 16 residues. CDR3 sequence: CASSLGTRGSYNEQFF. Here the CDR3 DNA reads TGTGCCAGCAGCTTAGGGACAAGAGGCTCCTACAATGAGCAGTTCTTC.

This clonotype showed up many times. The V and J genes are TRBV6-6 and TRBJ2-2; a weak D match, TRBD1 (6 bases). This CDR3 contains 19 residues. V lost 0 bases and J lost 1, with 18 bases in between. In germline, CDR1 is MNHNY, CDR2 SVGAGI (reference sequence). The chain's CDR3 is CASSYSLDPGHLNTGELFF. The CDR3, as DNA: TGTGCCAGCAGTTACTCACTGGACCCGGGACACCTGAACACCGGGGAGCTGTTTTTT.

This clonotype was seen repeatedly, ten times or more. CDR3 in amino acids: CASSISSNQPQHF. In DNA, the CDR3 is TGTGCCAGCAGCATCAGTAGCAATCAGCCCCAGCATTTT. The rearrangement uses TRBV3-1 and TRBJ1-5; no clear D. This CDR3 contains 13 residues. V lost 5 bases and J lost 0, with 5 bases in between. From germline, CDR1 is LGHDT and CDR2 YNNKEL (reference sequence).

This clonotype was counted at least ten times. V gene TRBV4-2 combines with J gene TRBJ2-3, with 10 bases identical to TRBD1. In germline, CDR1 is LGHNA, CDR2 YNFKEQ. The ends lost 1 base at V and 5 bases at J; junction bases unmatched: 6. This CDR3 spans 16 amino acids. The CDR3 here is CASSQAGTGEVDTQYF. The DNA of the CDR3 is TGTGCCAGCAGCCAAGCCGGGACAGGGGAAGTAGATACGCAGTATTTT.

This clonotype was detected only once. The chain couples TRBV7-2 to TRBJ2-2, with 10 nucleotides matching TRBD2. Germline V lookup: CDR1 SGHTA, CDR2 FQGNSA. This CDR3 is built from 19 residues. The trim removed 1 base at V and 1 base at J, leaving 9 bases unmatched. CDR3 sequence: CASSLVWASGGLNTGELFF. The CDR3 DNA sequence: TGTGCCAGCAGCTTAGTCTGGGCTAGCGGGGGCCTGAACACCGGGGAGCTGTTTTTT.

This clonotype was seen at least ten times. The chain carries TRBV4-1 and TRBJ2-1; 10 bases agree with TRBD1. CDR3 length: 16 residues. The junction had 7 bases not matched to a gene; V was cut back by 1 base and J by 7 bases. Germline values: CDR1 MGHRA, CDR2 YSYEKL. The CDR3 DNA reads TGCGCCAGCAGCCAAGCTGGGACAGGGGTCATGAATGAGCAGTTCTTC. It translates to CASSQAGTGVMNEQFF.

This clonotype was counted many times. The J gene is TRBJ2-3, the V gene TRBV6-5; the D is unclear. The length of the CDR3 is 12 residues. The germline CDR1 and CDR2 sequences are MNHEY and SVGAGI. Trimming took off 5 bases at V and 4 bases at J, with 7 bases between the two ends. CDR3 nucleotide sequence: TGTGCCAGCAGTCCGAATTCAGATACGCAGTATTTT. Translating gives CASSPNSDTQYF.

This clonotype was seen many times. V is TRBV20-1 and J is TRBJ2-3; D call uncertain. This CDR3 contains 11 residues. Trimming took 6 bases from V and 5 from J, leaving 9 bases between them. The germline gives CDR1 DFQATT, CDR2 SNEGSKA (reference sequence). CDR3 nucleotides: TGCAGTGCGGCAGCATTAGATACGCAGTATTTT. It encodes CSAAALDTQYF.

This clonotype was picked up a small number of times. CDR3 protein: CASSLGLAGENEQFF. The CDR3 DNA sequence: TGTGCCAGCAGCTTAGGACTAGCGGGGGAAAATGAGCAGTTCTTC. The chain uses TRBV11-2 and TRBJ2-1, with TRBD2 matching over 12 bases. The germline V gene encodes CDR1 SGHAT and CDR2 FQNNGV. V was pared by 1 base and J by 7 bases, with 2 bases of the junction left unmatched. This CDR3 is 15 amino acids long.

This clonotype was detected ten times or more. The rearrangement uses TRBV5-1 and TRBJ2-6; 8 bases line up with TRBD1. V lost 6 bases, J lost 2 bases, and 13 bases stayed unmatched. This CDR3 is built from 18 residues. Germline V lookup: CDR1 SGHRS, CDR2 YFSETQ. The CDR3 sequence is CASNTGTGFVTGANVLTF. The CDR3 DNA follows: TGCGCCAGCAATACCGGGACAGGTTTCGTAACTGGGGCCAACGTCCTGACTTTC.

Ten or more counts support this clonotype. The V call is TRBV7-8, the J call TRBJ2-1, with TRBD2 matching 8 bases. The germline V gene has CDR1 SGHVS and CDR2 FQNEAQ. The length of the CDR3 is 17 residues. V was clipped by 5 bases and J by 1 base; unmatched bases: 10. CDR3 bases: TGTGCCAGCAGCCCCAGGGGAGCGGGGGCTTCCTACAATGAGCAGTTCTTC. Protein: CASSPRGAGASYNEQFF.

The V gene is TRBV28, the J gene TRBJ2-1; maybe TRBD1 (6 bases). Germline V lookup: CDR1 MDHEN, CDR2 SYDVKM. Trimming removed 5 bases at V and 2 bases at J, with 16 bases between. The CDR3 has 16 amino acids. The CDR3 DNA is TGTGCCAGCAGTCCCCCCGGGACAAGGACCTACAATGAGCAGTTCTTC. The encoded protein is CASSPPGTRTYNEQFF.

The chain couples TRBV7-2 to TRBJ2-2, with D possibly being TRBD2 (6 bases). This CDR3 has 15 residues. V shed 2 bases and J shed 5 bases, with 12 bases lying between them. Looked up from germline, CDR1 is SGHTA and CDR2 is FQGNSA. The chain's CDR3 is CASSLRLGGTGELFF. CDR3 nucleotides: TGTGCCAGCAGCTTACGGCTAGGAGGGACCGGGGAGCTGTTTTTT.

In its sample, this clonotype was seen many times. The chain links TRBV3-1 to TRBJ1-1; unclear D gene. The CDR3 has 14 residues. Germline CDR1 and CDR2: LGHDT and YNNKEL (reference sequence). V lost 4 bases to trimming and J lost 1 base, with 10 bases between them. The CDR3 DNA follows: TGTGCCAGCAGCCTCGCCAGGCGGAACACTGAAGCTTTCTTT. Protein product: CASSLARRNTEAFF.